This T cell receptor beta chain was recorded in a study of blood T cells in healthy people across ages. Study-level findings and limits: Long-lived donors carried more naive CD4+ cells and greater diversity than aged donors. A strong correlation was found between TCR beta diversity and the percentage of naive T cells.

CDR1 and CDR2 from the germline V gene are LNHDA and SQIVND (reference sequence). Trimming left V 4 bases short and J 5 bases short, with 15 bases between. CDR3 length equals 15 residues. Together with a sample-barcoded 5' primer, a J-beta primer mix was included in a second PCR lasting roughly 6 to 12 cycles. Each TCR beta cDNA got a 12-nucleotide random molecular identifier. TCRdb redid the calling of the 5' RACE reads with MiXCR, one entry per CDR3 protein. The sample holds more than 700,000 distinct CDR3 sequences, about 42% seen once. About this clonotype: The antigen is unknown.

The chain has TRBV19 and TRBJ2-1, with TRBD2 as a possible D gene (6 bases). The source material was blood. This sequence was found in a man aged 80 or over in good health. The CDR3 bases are TGTGCCAGTAGTAACCTCGGTGGCGGGAACAATGAGCAGTTCTTC. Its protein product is CASSNLGGGNNEQFF.